The 8 T cell receptor beta chains below come from one sample, sequenced in a study of cytomegalovirus exposure and HLA in healthy donors. 60 Vbeta and 13 Jbeta primers were used in PCR. Data came from immunoSEQ multiplex PCR; TCRdb stores just in-frame clones and leaves some out. The sample shows 95,000 to 100,000 clones, about 74% of them seen only once. Sequenced sample: PBMCs. These receptors were collected from a man aged 55 to 70 in good health and CMV-seropositive.

This clone appeared a single time. The V and J genes are TRBV6-5 and TRBJ2-7, with 9 bases aligning to TRBD1. V was clipped by 2 bases and J by 3 bases; unmatched bases: 5. Germline loops: CDR1 MNHEY, CDR2 SVGAGI. The CDR3 has 15 residues. The CDR3 spells CASSYSRDRVYEQYF. CDR3 DNA: TGTGCCAGCAGTTACAGCCGGGACAGGGTCTACGAGCAGTACTTC.

The rearrangement uses TRBV30 and TRBJ2-7, with 8 bases identical to TRBD1. Losses at the gene ends were 4 bases for V and 1 base for J; bases not matched to a gene: 12. This CDR3 has 16 residues. Germline V gene sequence: CDR1 GTSNPN, CDR2 SVGIG (reference sequence). The CDR3 region has the DNA TGTGCCTGGACCCGAGGACAGGGAGGAGGGTCCTACGAGCAGTACTTC. This encodes CAWTRGQGGGSYEQYF.

The V and J genes are TRBV27 and TRBJ2-1; maybe TRBD2 (7 bases). V lost 2 bases and J 8 bases, leaving 13 bases between the germline ends. The CDR3 contains 14 residues. Per germline, CDR1 MNHEY and CDR2 SMNVEV (reference sequence). The CDR3 coding sequence is TGTGCCAGCAGTTTAAGGGGGGGTAGGTATGAGCAGTTCTTC. Translation: CASSLRGGRYEQFF.

The chain employs TRBV6-1 and TRBJ1-1; D unclear. Per germline, CDR1 MNHNS and CDR2 SASEGT. The CDR3 contains 12 residues. With 9 bases removed from V and 1 base from J, the gap between germline ends came to 9 bases. CDR3 DNA sequence: TGTGCCAGTGGGGAGGGGAACACTGAAGCTTTCTTT. Translation gives CASGEGNTEAFF.

J is TRBJ1-2 and V is TRBV7-2; no reliable D call. This CDR3 spans 14 amino acids. Looked up from germline, CDR1 is SGHTA and CDR2 is FQGNSA. The V end lost 2 bases, the J end lost 4 bases, and 11 bases lay between the germline ends. The CDR3 DNA reads TGTGCCAGCAGCTTACGAGGGTTAATCTATGGCTACACCTTC. Translation: CASSLRGLIYGYTF. Using reference TRBV7-2 and TRBJ1-2 for the parts outside the CDR3, the full variable domain is GAGVSQSPSNKVTEKGKDVELRCDPISGHTALYWYRQSLGQGLEFLIYFQGNSAPDKSGLPSDRFSAERTGGSVSTLTIQRTQQEDSAVYLCASSLRGLIYGYTFGSGTRLTVV.

This clone was seen once. V usage is TRBV28 and J usage is TRBJ1-1, with D hard to call. The V end was cut by 3 bases, the J end by 4 bases, with 12 bases between. CDR3 length: 14 amino acids. Per the germline V gene, CDR1 is MDHEN and CDR2 is SYDVKM. CDR3 residues: CASSLVVLSTEAFF. The CDR3 DNA follows: TGTGCCAGCAGTTTGGTGGTACTATCCACTGAAGCTTTCTTT.

The rearrangement links TRBV19 to TRBJ1-2, with D possibly TRBD1 on 5 matching bases. The length of the CDR3 is 18 residues. The V gene's germline CDR1 is LNHDA and CDR2 SQIVND (reference sequence). Trimming left V 0 bases short and J 6 bases short, with 23 bases between. Here the CDR3 reads CASSIEGSETPKGDGYTF. CDR3 bases: TGTGCCAGTAGTATAGAGGGCTCTGAGACCCCCAAAGGGGATGGCTACACCTTC.

This rearrangement joins TRBV19 to TRBJ2-1; unclear D gene. This CDR3 has 14 residues. CDR1 is LNHDA, CDR2 SQIVND, per germline (reference sequence). Trimming took 5 bases from V and 7 from J, leaving 15 bases between them. CDR3 sequence reads: CASSFLDKQNEQFF. Written as DNA, the CDR3 is TGTGCCAGTAGTTTCCTAGATAAGCAGAATGAGCAGTTCTTC.